A selection of T cell receptor beta chains follows, all from one sample in a study of cytomegalovirus exposure and HLA in healthy donors. Profiled with immunoSEQ multiplex PCR; TCRdb holds only in-frame clones, not every one. The data hold about 270,000 clones, with 65% to 85% observed a single time. The sample was PBMCs. Source of these receptors: a female donor in good health and CMV-seronegative. Each CDR3 is given with its conserved first and last residue. The D gene is left open where the match is weak. The size entry is marked missing in some rows and otherwise reads once, few, many or a size class.

clone size	V gene	J gene	D gene	CDR3 protein	CDR3 DNA
NA	TRBV5-4	TRBJ1-2	TRBD1	CASSLARDRSFVFYGYTF	TGTGCCAGCAGCTTGGCCCGGGACAGGAGCTTCGTATTCTATGGCTACACCTTC
NA	TRBV7-2	TRBJ1-2	NA	CASSPGLHGYTF	TGTGCCAGCAGCCCGGGACTTCATGGCTACACCTTC
NA	TRBV28	TRBJ2-1	NA	CASSWGRGEQFF	TGTGCCAGCAGCTGGGGAAGGGGTGAGCAGTTCTTC
once	TRBV7-3	TRBJ2-1	NA	CASSLRPEPYNEQFF	TGTGCCAGCAGCTTAAGACCGGAGCCCTACAATGAGCAGTTCTTC
NA	TRBV4-1	TRBJ1-2	TRBD1	CASSQDWTGTNYGYTF	TGCGCCAGCAGCCAAGATTGGACAGGGACTAACTATGGCTACACCTTC
NA	TRBV5-4	TRBJ2-3	TRBD2	CASHQGGRGRDTQYF	TGTGCCAGTCACCAGGGCGGGAGAGGGAGAGATACGCAGTATTTT
once	TRBV27	TRBJ2-1	TRBD2	CVAGGGMTWGEFF	TGTGTCGCGGGAGGGGGAATGACTTGGGGGGAGTTCTTC
few	TRBV28	TRBJ2-7	TRBD2	CASGGGSPPYEQYF	TGTGCCAGTGGGGGGGGGAGCCCACCTTACGAGCAGTACTTC
NA	TRBV11-3	TRBJ2-7	NA	CASSFGFLGTHYEQYF	TGTGCCAGCAGCTTTGGGTTTTTGGGCACCCACTACGAGCAGTACTTC
NA	TRBV5-1	TRBJ1-2	TRBD1	CASSPGQGSYGYTF	TGCGCCAGCAGCCCGGGACAGGGGAGCTATGGCTACACCTTC
NA	TRBV19	TRBJ1-2	TRBD1	CASSPAGQGGYGYTF	TGTGCCAGTAGCCCAGCGGGACAGGGGGGCTATGGCTACACCTTC
NA	TRBV18	TRBJ2-1	NA	CASSPTGFNEQFF	TGTGCCAGCTCACCCACAGGGTTTAATGAGCAGTTCTTC
few	TRBV28	TRBJ2-7	TRBD1	CASSFPGQGVYEQYF	TGTGCCAGCAGTTTTCCGGGACAGGGGGTCTACGAGCAGTACTTC
few	TRBV4-1	TRBJ2-3	TRBD1	CASSQDRGGSTDTQYF	TGCGCCAGCAGCCAGGACAGGGGGGGAAGCACAGATACGCAGTATTTT
NA	TRBV2	TRBJ2-1	TRBD1	CASRGTVNEQFF	TGTGCCAGCAGGGGGACAGTCAATGAGCAGTTCTTC
NA	TRBV7-9	TRBJ2-7	TRBD1	CSSSSSTVAGGYEQYF	TGTTCCAGCAGCTCAAGCACCGTTGCAGGGGGATACGAGCAGTACTTC
few	TRBV5-1	TRBJ1-1	NA	CASRSGRNTEAFF	TGCGCCAGCAGGTCGGGAAGGAACACTGAAGCTTTCTTT
NA	TRBV4-1	TRBJ1-4	NA	CASSQAEKLFF	TGCGCCAGCAGCCAGGCCGAAAAACTGTTTTTT
once	TRBV4-1	TRBJ2-7	NA	CASSQGGAYEQYF	TGCGCCAGCAGCCAAGGCGGGGCCTACGAGCAGTACTTC
NA	TRBV4-1	TRBJ2-3	NA	CASSDGAASTDTQYF	TGCGCCAGCAGCGATGGGGCCGCTAGCACAGATACGCAGTATTTT
NA	TRBV20-1	TRBJ2-5	NA	CSARGEEEQYF	TGCAGTGCAAGAGGCGAGGAGGAGCAGTACTTC
NA	TRBV18	TRBJ1-1	NA	CASSPSYAEAFF	TGTGCCAGCTCACCATCCTACGCTGAAGCTTTCTTT
NA	TRBV5-6	TRBJ2-5	TRBD1	CASSFLVQGFETQHF	TGTGCCAGCAGCTTTCTTGTACAGGGGTTTGAGACCCAGCACTTC
NA	TRBV6-1	TRBJ1-3	NA	CASSERFSGNTIYF	TGTGCCAGCAGTGAACGGTTCTCTGGAAACACCATATATTTT
NA	TRBV5-1	TRBJ2-1	TRBD2	CASSEREGSYNEQFF	TGCGCCAGCAGTGAGCGGGAGGGCTCCTACAATGAGCAGTTCTTC
few	TRBV28	TRBJ2-7	TRBD1	CASRDGQATGYEQYF	TGTGCCAGCAGGGATGGACAGGCCACCGGGTACGAGCAGTACTTC
NA	TRBV27	TRBJ1-4	NA	CASSLSQGYGGEKLFF	TGTGCCAGCAGTTTAAGCCAGGGATACGGTGGCGAAAAACTGTTTTTT
NA	TRBV14	TRBJ2-1	TRBD2	CASRYSGRLGNEQFF	TGTGCCAGCCGGTATAGCGGGAGGCTGGGTAATGAGCAGTTCTTC
NA	TRBV29-1	TRBJ1-1	NA	CSVDKAGLTNTEAFF	TGCAGCGTAGACAAGGCCGGACTTACAAACACTGAAGCTTTCTTT